Here is one T cell receptor (beta chain) with its context. Its antigen is not identified. This specimen comes from a study of cytomegalovirus exposure and HLA in healthy donors. Study-wide findings and caveats: It was 160 or so TCR beta chains that were listed as cytomegalovirus-associated. Presence/absence results assume similar sequencing depth per donor, which may not hold.

V lost 4 bases and J 5 bases, leaving 11 bases between the germline ends. Germline lookup yields CDR1 SQVTM and CDR2 ANQGSEA. This CDR3 comprises 13 residues. With 60 Vbeta and 13 Jbeta primers, the PCR was carried out. Here immunoSEQ multiplex PCR was the method, and the copy in TCRdb shows in-frame clones only, minus some. This sample has under 250,000 clones, with roughly 82% found just once. This TCR was recovered from a man aged 35 to 55 in good health and CMV-seropositive. Sequenced: PBMCs. The chain employs TRBV29-1 and TRBJ1-4, with D unresolved. CDR3 DNA sequence: TGCAGCGTTGCACGGGAGATGAATGAAAAACTGTTTTTT. Its protein is CSVAREMNEKLFF.